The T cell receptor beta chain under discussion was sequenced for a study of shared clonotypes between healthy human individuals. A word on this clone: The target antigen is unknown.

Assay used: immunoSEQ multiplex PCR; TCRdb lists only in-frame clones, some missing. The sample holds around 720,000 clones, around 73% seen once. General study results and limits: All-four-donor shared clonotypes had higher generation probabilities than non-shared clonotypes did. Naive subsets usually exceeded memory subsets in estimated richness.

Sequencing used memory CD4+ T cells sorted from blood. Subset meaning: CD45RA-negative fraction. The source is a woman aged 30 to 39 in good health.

The CDR3, as DNA: TGTGCCAGCATGGGACTAGCGTTTTACAATGAGCAGTTCTTC. Protein sequence: CASMGLAFYNEQFF. The chain employs TRBV7-8 and TRBJ2-1; TRBD2 agrees at 10 bases. The CDR3 length is 14 residues. V shed 7 bases and J 4 bases; nucleotides not matched to a gene: 4. The germline V gene has CDR1 SGHVS and CDR2 FQNEAQ.